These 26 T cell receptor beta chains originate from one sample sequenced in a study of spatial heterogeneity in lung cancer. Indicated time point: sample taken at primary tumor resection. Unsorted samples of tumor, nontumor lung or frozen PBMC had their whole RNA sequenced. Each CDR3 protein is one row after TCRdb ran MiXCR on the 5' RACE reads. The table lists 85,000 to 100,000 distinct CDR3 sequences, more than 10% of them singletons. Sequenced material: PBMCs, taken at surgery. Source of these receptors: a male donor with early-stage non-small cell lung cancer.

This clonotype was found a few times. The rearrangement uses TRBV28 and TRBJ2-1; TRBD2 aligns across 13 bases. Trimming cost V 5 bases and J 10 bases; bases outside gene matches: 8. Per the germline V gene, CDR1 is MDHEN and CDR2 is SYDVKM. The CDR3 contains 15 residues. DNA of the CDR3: TGTGCCAGCAGTCCACCGGGACTAGCGGGAAGAGAGCAGTTCTTC. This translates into CASSPPGLAGREQFF.

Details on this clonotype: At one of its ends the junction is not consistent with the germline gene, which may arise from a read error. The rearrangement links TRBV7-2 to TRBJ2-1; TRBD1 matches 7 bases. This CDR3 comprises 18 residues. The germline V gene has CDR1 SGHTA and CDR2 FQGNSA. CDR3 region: CACRPRIDRVGTYNEQFF. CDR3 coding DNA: TGTGCCTGCAGGCCCCGGATCGACAGGGTAGGGACCTACAATGAGCAGTTCTTC.

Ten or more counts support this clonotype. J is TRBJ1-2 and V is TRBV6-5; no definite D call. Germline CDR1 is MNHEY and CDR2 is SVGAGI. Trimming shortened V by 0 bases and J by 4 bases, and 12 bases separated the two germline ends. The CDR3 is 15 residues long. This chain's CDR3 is CASSYSTGIPYGYTF. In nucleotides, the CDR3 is TGTGCCAGCAGTTACTCGACGGGGATCCCCTATGGCTACACCTTC.

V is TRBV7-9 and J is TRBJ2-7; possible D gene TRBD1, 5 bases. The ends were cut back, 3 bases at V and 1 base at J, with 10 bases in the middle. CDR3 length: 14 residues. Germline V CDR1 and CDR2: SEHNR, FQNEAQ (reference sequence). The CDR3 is CASSFRQNSYEQYF. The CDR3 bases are TGTGCCAGCAGCTTTAGACAGAATTCCTACGAGCAGTACTTC.

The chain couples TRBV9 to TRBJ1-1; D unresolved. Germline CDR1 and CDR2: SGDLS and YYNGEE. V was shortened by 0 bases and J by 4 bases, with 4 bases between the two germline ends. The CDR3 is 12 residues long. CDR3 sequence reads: CASSVGGTEAFF. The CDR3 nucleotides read TGTGCCAGCAGCGTAGGCGGCACTGAAGCTTTCTTT.

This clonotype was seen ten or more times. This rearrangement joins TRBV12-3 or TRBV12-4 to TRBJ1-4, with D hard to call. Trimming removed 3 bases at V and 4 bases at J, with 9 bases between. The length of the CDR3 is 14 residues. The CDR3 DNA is TGTGCCAGCAGTTTCTCAGAGGGTAATGAAAAACTGTTTTTT. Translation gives CASSFSEGNEKLFF.

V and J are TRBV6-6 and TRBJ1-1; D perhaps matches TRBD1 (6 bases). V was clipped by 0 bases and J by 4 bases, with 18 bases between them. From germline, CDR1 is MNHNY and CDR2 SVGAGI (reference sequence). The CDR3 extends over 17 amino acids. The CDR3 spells CASSYSSARGLGTEAFF. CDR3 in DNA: TGTGCCAGCAGTTACTCGTCCGCCCGGGGGCTTGGCACTGAAGCTTTCTTT.

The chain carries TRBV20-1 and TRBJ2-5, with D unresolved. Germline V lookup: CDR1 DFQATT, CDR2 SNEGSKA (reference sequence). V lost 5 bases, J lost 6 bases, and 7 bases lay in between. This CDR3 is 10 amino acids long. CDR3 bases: TGCAGTGCTCACAAAAAGACCCAGTACTTC. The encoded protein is CSAHKKTQYF.

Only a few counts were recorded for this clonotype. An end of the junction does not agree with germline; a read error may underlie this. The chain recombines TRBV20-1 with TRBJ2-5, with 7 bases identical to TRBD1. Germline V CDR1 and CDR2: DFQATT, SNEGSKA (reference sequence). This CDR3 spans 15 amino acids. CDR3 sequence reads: CSAREGGSWQGTQYF. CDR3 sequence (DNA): TGCAGTGCTAGAGAAGGGGGCAGCTGGCAAGGGACCCAGTACTTC.

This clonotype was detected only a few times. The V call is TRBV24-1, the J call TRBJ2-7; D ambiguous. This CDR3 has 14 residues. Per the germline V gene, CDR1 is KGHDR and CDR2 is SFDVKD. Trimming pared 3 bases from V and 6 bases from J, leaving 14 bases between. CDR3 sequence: CATSDPGSRGEQYF. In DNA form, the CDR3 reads TGTGCCACCAGTGATCCCGGGTCGAGAGGCGAGCAGTACTTC.

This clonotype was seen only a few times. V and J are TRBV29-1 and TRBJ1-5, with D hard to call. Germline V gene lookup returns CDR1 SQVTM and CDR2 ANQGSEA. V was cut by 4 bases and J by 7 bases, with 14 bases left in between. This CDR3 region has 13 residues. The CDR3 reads CSVAMGPSQPQHF. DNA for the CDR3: TGCAGCGTTGCTATGGGCCCAAGCCAGCCCCAGCATTTT.

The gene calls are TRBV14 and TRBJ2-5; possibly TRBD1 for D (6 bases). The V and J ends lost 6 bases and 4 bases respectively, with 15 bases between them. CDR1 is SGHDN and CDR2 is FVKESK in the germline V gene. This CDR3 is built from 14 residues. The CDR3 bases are TGTGCCAGCAGAGAAAGGGGGTCAGGAGAGACCCAGTACTTC. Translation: CASRERGSGETQYF.

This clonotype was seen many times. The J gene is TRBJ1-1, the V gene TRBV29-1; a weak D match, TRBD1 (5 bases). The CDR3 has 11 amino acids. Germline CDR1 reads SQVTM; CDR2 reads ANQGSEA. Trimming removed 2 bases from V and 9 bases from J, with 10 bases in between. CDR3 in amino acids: CSVETTDKAFF. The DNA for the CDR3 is TGCAGCGTTGAAACGACAGATAAAGCTTTCTTT.

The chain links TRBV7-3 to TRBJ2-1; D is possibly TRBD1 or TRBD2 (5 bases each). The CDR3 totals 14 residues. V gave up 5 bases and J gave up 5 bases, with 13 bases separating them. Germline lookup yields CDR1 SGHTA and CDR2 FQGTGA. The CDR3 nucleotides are TGTGCCAGCAGCAATTCCGGGACGAACAATGAGCAGTTCTTC. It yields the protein CASSNSGTNNEQFF.

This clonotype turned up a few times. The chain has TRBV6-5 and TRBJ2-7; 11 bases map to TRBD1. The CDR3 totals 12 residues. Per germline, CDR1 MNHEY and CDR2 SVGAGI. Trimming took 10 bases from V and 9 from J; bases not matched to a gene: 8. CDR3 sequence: CATRGQGVSQYF. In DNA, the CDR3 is TGTGCCACCAGGGGACAGGGGGTTTCGCAGTACTTC.

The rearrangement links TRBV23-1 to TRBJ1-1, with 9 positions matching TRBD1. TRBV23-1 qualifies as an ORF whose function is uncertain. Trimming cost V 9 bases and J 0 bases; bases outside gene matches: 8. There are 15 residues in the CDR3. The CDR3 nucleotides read TGCGCCAGGGGACAGGGAACTTCCATGAACACTGAAGCTTTCTTT. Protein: CARGQGTSMNTEAFF.

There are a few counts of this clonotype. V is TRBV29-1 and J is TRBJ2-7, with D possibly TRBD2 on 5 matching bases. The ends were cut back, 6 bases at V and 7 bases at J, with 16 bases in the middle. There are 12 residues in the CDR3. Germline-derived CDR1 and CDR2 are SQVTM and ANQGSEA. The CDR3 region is CSVSEGTLEQYF. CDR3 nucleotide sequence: TGCAGCGTCTCAGAGGGCACCCTGGAGCAGTACTTC.

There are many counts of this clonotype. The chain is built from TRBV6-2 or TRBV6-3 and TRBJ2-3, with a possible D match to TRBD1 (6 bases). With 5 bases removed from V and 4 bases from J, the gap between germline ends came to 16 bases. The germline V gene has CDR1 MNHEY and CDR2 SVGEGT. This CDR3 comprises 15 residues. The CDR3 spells CASSPTNRVADTQYF. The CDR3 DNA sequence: TGTGCCAGCAGTCCGACCAACAGGGTTGCAGATACGCAGTATTTT.

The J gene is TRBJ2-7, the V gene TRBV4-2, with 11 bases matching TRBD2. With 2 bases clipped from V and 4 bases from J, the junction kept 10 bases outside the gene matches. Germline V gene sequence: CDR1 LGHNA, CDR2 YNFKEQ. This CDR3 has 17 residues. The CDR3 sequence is CASSQSSGTSGLYEQYF. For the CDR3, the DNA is TGTGCCAGCAGCCAAAGCTCCGGGACTAGCGGTTTATACGAGCAGTACTTC.

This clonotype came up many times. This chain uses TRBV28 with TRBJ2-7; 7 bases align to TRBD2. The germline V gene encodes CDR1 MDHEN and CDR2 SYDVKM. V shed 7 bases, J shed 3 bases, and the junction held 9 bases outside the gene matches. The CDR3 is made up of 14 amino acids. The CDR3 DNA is TGTGCCAGCAAGGGCGGCGCTAGCGGCTACGAGCAGTACTTC. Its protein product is CASKGGASGYEQYF.

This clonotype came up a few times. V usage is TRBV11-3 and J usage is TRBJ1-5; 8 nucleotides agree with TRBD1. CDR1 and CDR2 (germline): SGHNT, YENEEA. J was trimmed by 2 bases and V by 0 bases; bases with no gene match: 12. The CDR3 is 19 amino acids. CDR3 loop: CASSLDLWDRPEGNQPQHF. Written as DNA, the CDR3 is TGTGCCAGCAGCTTAGATCTCTGGGACAGGCCGGAGGGCAATCAGCCCCAGCATTTT.

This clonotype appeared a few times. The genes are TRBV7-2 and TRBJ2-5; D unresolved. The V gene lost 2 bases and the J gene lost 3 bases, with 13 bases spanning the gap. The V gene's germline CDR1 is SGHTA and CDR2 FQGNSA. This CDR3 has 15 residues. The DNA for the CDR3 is TGTGCCAGCAGCTTAAATCCCCTGCGTGAAGAGACCCAGTACTTC. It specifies CASSLNPLREETQYF.

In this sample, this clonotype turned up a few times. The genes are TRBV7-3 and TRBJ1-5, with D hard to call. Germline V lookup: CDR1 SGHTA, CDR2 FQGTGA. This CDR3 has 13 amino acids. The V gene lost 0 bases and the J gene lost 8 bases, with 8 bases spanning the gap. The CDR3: CASSLTFSEPQHF. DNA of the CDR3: TGTGCCAGCAGCTTAACGTTTAGTGAGCCCCAGCATTTT. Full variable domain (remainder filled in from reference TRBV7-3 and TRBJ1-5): GAGVSQTPSNKVTEKGKYVELRCDPISGHTALYWYRQSLGQGPEFLIYFQGTGAADDSGLPNDRFFAVRPEGSVSTLKIQRTERGDSAVYLCASSLTFSEPQHFGDGTRLSIL.

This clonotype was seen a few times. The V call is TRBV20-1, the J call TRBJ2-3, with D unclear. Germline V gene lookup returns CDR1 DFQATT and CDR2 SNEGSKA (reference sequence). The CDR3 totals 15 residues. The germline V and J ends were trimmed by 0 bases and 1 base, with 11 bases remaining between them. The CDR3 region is CSARDSGTRTDTQYF. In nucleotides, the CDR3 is TGCAGTGCTAGAGATTCCGGAACTCGCACAGATACGCAGTATTTT.

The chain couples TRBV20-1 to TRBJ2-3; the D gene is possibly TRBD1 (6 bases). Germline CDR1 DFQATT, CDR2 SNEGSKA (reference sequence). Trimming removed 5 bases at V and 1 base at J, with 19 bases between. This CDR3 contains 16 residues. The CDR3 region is CSALARQDHGTDTQYF. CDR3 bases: TGCAGTGCTCTCGCTCGACAGGACCACGGCACAGATACGCAGTATTTT.

The DNA for the CDR3 is TGCAGCGTTGAATACGTGGGTGGCGGAGGGGGAGACCGGTACTTC. Its protein is CSVEYVGGGGGDRYF. The rearrangement joins TRBV29-1 to TRBJ2-5; D possibly matches TRBD1 or TRBD2 (6 bases each). The CDR3 is 15 residues long. V was clipped by 2 bases and J by 13 bases, with 26 bases between them. Germline CDR1 and CDR2: SQVTM and ANQGSEA.